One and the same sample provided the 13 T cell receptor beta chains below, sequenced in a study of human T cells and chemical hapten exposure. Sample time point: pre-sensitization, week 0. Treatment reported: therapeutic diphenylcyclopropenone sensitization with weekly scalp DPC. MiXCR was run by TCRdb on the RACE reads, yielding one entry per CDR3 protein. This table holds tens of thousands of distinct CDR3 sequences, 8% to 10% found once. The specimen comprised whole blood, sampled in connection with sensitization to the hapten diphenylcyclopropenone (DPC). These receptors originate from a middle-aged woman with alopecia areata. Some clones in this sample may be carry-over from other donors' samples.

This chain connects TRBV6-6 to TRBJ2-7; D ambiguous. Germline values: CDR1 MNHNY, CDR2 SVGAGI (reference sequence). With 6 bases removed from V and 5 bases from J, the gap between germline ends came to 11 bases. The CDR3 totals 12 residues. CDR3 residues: CASSWALNEQYF. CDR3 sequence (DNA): TGTGCCAGCAGCTGGGCCCTCAACGAGCAGTACTTC.

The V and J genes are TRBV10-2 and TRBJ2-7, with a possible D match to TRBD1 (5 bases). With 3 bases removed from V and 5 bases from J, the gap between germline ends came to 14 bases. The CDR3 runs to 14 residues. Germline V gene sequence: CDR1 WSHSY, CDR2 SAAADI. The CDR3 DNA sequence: TGCGCCAGCAGTGATGGCAGCGTCAGGGACGAGCAGTACTTC. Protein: CASSDGSVRDEQYF.

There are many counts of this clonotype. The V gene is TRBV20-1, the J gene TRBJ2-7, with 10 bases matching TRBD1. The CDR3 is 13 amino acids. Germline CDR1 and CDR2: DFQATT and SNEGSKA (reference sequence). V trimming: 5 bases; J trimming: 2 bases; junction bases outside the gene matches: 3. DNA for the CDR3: TGCAGTGCTCCCGGGACAGGGGCCTACGAGCAGTACTTC. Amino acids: CSAPGTGAYEQYF.

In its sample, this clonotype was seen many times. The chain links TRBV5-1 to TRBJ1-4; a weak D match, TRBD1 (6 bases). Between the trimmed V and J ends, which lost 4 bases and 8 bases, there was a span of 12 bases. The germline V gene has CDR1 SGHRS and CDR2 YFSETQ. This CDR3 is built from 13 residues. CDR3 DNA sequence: TGCGCCAGCAGCGTCGGGACACAAGAAAAACTGTTTTTT. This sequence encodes CASSVGTQEKLFF.

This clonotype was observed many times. In DNA, the CDR3 is TGTGCCAGCAGCTTAGGGGGACAGGGGCCCCGCGATAGCTACACCTTC. Encoded protein: CASSLGGQGPRDSYTF. The rearrangement joins TRBV7-9 to TRBJ1-2, with TRBD1 identical over 10 bases. The CDR3 is made up of 16 amino acids. CDR1 SEHNR and CDR2 FQNEAQ come from the germline V gene (reference sequence). J was trimmed by 9 bases and V by 1 base; bases with no gene match: 11.

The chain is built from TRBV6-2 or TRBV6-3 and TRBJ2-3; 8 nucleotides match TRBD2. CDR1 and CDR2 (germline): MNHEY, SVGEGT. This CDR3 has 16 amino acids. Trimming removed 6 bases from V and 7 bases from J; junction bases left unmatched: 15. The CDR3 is CASRVPDAGGTNTQYF. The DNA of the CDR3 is TGTGCCAGCAGGGTCCCCGACGCGGGGGGTACAAATACGCAGTATTTT.

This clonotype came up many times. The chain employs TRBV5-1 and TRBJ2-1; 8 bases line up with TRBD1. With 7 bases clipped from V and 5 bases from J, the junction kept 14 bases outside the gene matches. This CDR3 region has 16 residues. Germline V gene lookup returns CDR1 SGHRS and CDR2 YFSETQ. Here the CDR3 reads CASSPLRDRPHNEQFF. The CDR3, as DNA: TGCGCCAGCTCCCCCCTCCGGGACAGGCCCCACAATGAGCAGTTCTTC.

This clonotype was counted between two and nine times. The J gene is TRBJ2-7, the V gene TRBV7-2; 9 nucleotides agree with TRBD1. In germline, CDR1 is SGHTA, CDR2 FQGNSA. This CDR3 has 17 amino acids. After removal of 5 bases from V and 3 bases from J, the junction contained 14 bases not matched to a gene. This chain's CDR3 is CASSPATGGAGNYEQYF. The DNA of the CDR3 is TGTGCCAGCAGCCCAGCCACAGGGGGCGCGGGGAACTACGAGCAGTACTTC. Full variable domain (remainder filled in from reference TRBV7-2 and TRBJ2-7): GAGVSQSPSNKVTEKGKDVELRCDPISGHTALYWYRQSLGQGLEFLIYFQGNSAPDKSGLPSDRFSAERTGGSVSTLTIQRTQQEDSAVYLCASSPATGGAGNYEQYFGPGTRLTVT.

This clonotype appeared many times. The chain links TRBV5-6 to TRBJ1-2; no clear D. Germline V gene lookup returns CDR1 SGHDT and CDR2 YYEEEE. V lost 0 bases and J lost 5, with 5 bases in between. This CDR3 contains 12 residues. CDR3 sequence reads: CASSLVAYGYTF. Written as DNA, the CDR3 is TGTGCCAGCAGCTTGGTAGCTTATGGCTACACCTTC.

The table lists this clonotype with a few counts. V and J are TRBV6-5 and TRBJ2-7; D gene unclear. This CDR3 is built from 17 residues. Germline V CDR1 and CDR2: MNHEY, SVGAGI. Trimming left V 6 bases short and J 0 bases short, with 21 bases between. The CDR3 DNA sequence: TGTGCCAGCAGGATCACGGAGTCACCCCTTTTCTCCTACGAGCAGTACTTC. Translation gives CASRITESPLFSYEQYF.

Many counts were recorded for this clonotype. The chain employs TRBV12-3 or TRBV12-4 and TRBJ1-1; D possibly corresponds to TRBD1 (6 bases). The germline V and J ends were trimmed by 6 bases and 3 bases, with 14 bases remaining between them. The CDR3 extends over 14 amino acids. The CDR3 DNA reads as TGTGCCAGCAGAGAGATGACAGGTGACACTGAAGCTTTCTTT. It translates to CASREMTGDTEAFF.

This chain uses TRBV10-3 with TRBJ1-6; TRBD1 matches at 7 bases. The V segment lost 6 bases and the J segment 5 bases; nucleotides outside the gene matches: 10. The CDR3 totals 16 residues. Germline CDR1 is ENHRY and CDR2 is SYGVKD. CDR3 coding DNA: TGTGCCATCAGGGCAAGCCCCGGGACAGATAATTCACCCCTCCACTTT. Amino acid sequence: CAIRASPGTDNSPLHF.

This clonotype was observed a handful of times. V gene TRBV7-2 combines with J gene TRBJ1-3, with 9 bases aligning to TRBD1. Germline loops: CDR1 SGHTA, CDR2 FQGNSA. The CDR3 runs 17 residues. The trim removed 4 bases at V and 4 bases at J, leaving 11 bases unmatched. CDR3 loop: CASSSRRDRAWGNTIYF. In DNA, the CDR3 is TGTGCCAGCAGCTCCCGTAGGGACAGGGCTTGGGGAAACACCATATATTTT.